This T cell receptor (beta chain) was sequenced in a study of CD4 T cells in relation to SARS-CoV-2 and coronaviruses. Study background: TCR beta CDR3s were sequenced after 10-day antigen culture of PBMCs.

The method was immunoSEQ multiplex PCR; TCRdb's version includes in-frame clones alone and lacks a portion of them. The data show approximately 17,000 clones, around three quarters seen once. V shed 2 bases and J shed 8 bases, with 7 bases lying between them. Germline lookup yields CDR1 SNHLY and CDR2 FYNNEI. The CDR3 is 12 amino acids. Unexposed donor CD4+ T cells date from about 2010-2019, before the COVID-19 pandemic. CD4+ T cells were isolated from the cells after more than nine days of culture. Unexposed-donor CD4+ T cells were probed with SARS-CoV-2 S/N and four cold-coronavirus spikes, cells permitting. PBMCs were plated at about 2 million per well in IL-2-containing medium. On this clone itself: The antigen remains undetermined.

This clonotype was sampled from a human donor in good health. The sequenced material came from CD4+ T cells from PBMCs, cultured in vitro. The gene calls are TRBV2 and TRBJ2-1, with unresolved D. Here the CDR3 DNA reads TGTGCCAGCAGTGAATTTATGGATGAGCAGTTCTTC. Translating it yields CASSEFMDEQFF.